Listed below are T cell receptor beta chains from one sample, sequenced in a study of cytomegalovirus exposure and HLA in healthy donors. Repertoires were generated with immunoSEQ multiplex PCR, while TCRdb's copy carries only in-frame clones and drops some. Of some 130,000 clones detected, 70% to 75% appear once; the ten largest clones hold roughly 7.3%. The source material was PBMCs. These receptors were obtained from a male donor in good health and CMV-seronegative. The CDR3 runs from the conserved cysteine through the conserved F or W. A D gene is named only where the DNA matches it firmly. For some rows the clone size is stated as once, few or many, or as a class when expanded; others skip it.

>TRBJ2-1|.|TRBV6-1|TRBD2
CASSEERERSDNEQFF
TGTGCCAGCAGTGAAGAGCGGGAGAGGTCCGACAATGAGCAGTTCTTC
>TRBJ1-2|few|TRBV28|.
CASRSRENYGYTF
TGTGCCAGCAGAAGTCGAGAGAACTATGGCTACACCTTC
>TRBJ2-1|.|TRBV7-2|TRBD2
CASSRSPSGRGYSYNEQFF
TGTGCCAGCAGCCGGTCCCCAAGCGGGAGAGGTTACTCCTACAATGAGCAGTTCTTC
>TRBJ1-6|.|TRBV5-1|TRBD1
CASSSFRDSSNSPLHF
TGCGCCAGCAGCTCATTTCGGGACAGCTCGAATTCACCCCTCCACTTT
>TRBJ2-7|.|TRBV7-2|TRBD2
CASSKDGGAGEQYF
TGTGCCAGCAGCAAGGACGGGGGGGCCGGCGAGCAGTACTTC
>TRBJ2-7|.|TRBV19|TRBD2
CASSISLWGSGSNYEQYF
TGTGCCAGTAGTATATCGCTTTGGGGTAGCGGGAGTAACTACGAGCAGTACTTC
>TRBJ1-5|.|TRBV7-9|.
CASSTGGDGSNQPQHF
TGTGCCAGCAGCACCGGGGGAGATGGTAGCAATCAGCCCCAGCATTTT
>TRBJ1-2|.|TRBV7-8|.
CASSLVAGDGYTF
TGTGCCAGCAGCTTAGTGGCAGGGGATGGCTACACCTTC
>TRBJ2-3|.|TRBV7-3|TRBD1
CASSLTAGGADTQYF
TGTGCCAGCAGCTTAACGGCAGGGGGCGCAGATACGCAGTATTTT
>TRBJ2-1|.|TRBV21-1|.
CASSILRASGKGEQFF
TGTGCCAGCAGCATTCTTAGGGCTAGCGGGAAAGGTGAGCAGTTCTTC
>TRBJ2-3|.|TRBV5-4|.
CGLGQDYGTDTQYF
TGTGGTCTGGGGCAGGATTATGGCACAGATACGCAGTATTTT
>TRBJ1-5|few|TRBV7-2|.
CASSLKGDQPQHF
TGTGCCAGCAGCTTAAAAGGGGATCAGCCCCAGCATTTT
>TRBJ2-3|.|TRBV18|TRBD2
CASSPPQTSGDTDTQYF
TGTGCCAGCTCACCACCCCAGACTAGCGGGGACACAGATACGCAGTATTTT
>TRBJ2-7|.|TRBV5-5|.
CASSLYQSYEQYF
TGTGCCAGCAGCTTGTACCAGTCCTACGAGCAGTACTTC
>TRBJ1-2|.|TRBV5-6|TRBD1
CASSQGQKVYGYTF
TGTGCCAGCAGCCAGGGACAGAAGGTCTATGGCTACACCTTC
>TRBJ2-1|.|TRBV27|TRBD2
CASRLRLAGEDEQFF
TGTGCCAGCAGACTTAGACTAGCGGGAGAGGATGAGCAGTTCTTC
>TRBJ2-7|.|TRBV7-2|.
CASIQRLGLDSYEQYF
TGTGCCAGCATCCAACGCCTGGGACTGGATTCCTACGAGCAGTACTTC
>TRBJ2-5|.|TRBV7-8|TRBD1
CASSPRDRGEQETQYF
TGTGCCAGCAGCCCCAGGGACAGGGGCGAACAAGAGACCCAGTACTTC
>TRBJ2-3|.|TRBV27|TRBD2
CASRGGRVGTQYF
TGTGCCAGCCGCGGGGGACGGGTCGGTACGCAGTATTTT
>TRBJ1-5|few|TRBV7-2|.
CASSLHPSGGLNQPQHF
TGTGCCAGCAGCCTCCATCCCTCGGGGGGCCTCAATCAGCCCCAGCATTTT
>TRBJ2-5|.|TRBV7-9|.
CASSRGQIQETQYF
TGTGCCAGCAGCCGCGGGCAGATCCAAGAGACCCAGTACTTC
>TRBJ1-2|.|TRBV5-1|TRBD1
CASSLGGGDGYTF
TGCGCCAGCAGCTTGGGAGGGGGCGACGGCTACACCTTC
>TRBJ2-4|.|TRBV6-1|TRBD2
CASSAGTSGRSGNIQYF
TGTGCCAGCAGTGCCGGGACTAGCGGGAGAAGTGGAAACATTCAGTACTTC
>TRBJ2-2|.|TRBV5-1|TRBD1
CASSLDRGAGELFF
TGCGCCAGCAGCTTGGACAGGGGGGCCGGGGAGCTGTTTTTT
>TRBJ1-2|.|TRBV7-8|TRBD1
CASSFIGQELLLYGYTF
TGTGCCAGCAGCTTCATTGGACAGGAATTACTCCTCTATGGCTACACCTTC
>TRBJ1-4|.|TRBV25-1|.
CASSARLSTNEKLFF
TGTGCCAGCAGCGCCAGATTGTCAACTAATGAAAAACTGTTTTTT
>TRBJ1-4|.|TRBV7-9|TRBD1
CASSGPGTGKEKLFF
TGTGCCAGCAGCGGGCCCGGGACAGGGAAAGAAAAACTGTTTTTT
>TRBJ2-3|.|TRBV7-8|TRBD1
CASSAGTGDTQYF
TGTGCCAGCAGCGCCGGGACAGGAGATACGCAGTATTTT